One T cell receptor beta chain is described in this entry. Its antigen is currently unknown. The data originate from a study of shared clonotypes between healthy human individuals. Overall study findings and caveats: On the whole, naive subsets had larger estimated richness than memory subsets had.

The donors were adults (healthy and HIV-negative) with no recent acute infections or vaccinations. It was into CD45RA+ naive and CD45RA-negative memory subsets that the CD4+ cells were split. Execution of the assay was at deep level. The assay was immunoSEQ multiplex PCR, and TCRdb's table has in-frame clones only and misses some. The sample carries around 2.5 million clones, 80% to 95% recorded once. CDR1 and CDR2 (germline): SGHTA, FQGNSA. This CDR3 has 11 residues. Trimming left V 1 base short and J 11 bases short, with 6 bases between. The chain couples TRBV7-2 to TRBJ2-1; D tentatively reads TRBD1 or TRBD2 (5 bases each). Sequencing was performed on naive CD4+ T cells from PBMCs. The sample's subset: CD45RA+ positively selected. This TCR derives from a man aged 18 to 29 in good health. Some clones in this sample may be carry-over from other donors' samples. CDR3 bases: TGTGCCAGCAGCTTAGGGGGACAGCAGTTCTTC. It encodes CASSLGGQQFF.